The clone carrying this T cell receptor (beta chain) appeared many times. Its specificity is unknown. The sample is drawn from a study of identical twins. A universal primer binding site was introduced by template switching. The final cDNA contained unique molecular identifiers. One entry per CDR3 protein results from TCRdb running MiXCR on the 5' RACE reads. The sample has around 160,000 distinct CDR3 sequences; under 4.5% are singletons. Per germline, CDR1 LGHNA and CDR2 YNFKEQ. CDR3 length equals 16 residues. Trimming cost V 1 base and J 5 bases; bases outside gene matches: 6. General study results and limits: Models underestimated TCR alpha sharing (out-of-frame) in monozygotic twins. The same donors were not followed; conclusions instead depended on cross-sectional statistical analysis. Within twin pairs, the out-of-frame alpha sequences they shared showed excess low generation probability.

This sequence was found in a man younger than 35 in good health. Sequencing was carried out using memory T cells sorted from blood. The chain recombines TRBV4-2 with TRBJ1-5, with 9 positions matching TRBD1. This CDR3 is CASSQGGTGFDQPQHF. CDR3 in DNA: TGTGCCAGCAGCCAAGGAGGGACAGGGTTCGATCAGCCCCAGCATTTT.